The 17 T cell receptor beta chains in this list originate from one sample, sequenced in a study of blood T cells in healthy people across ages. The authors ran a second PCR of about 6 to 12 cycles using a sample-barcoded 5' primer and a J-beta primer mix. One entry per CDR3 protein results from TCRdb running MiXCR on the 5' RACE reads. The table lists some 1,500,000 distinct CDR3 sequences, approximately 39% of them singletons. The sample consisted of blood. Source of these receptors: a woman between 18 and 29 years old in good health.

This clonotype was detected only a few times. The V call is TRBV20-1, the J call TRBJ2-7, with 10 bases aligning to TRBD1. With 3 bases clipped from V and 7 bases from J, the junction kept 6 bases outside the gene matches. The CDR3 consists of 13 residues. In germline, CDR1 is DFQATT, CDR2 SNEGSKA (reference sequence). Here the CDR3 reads CSASETGGYEQYF. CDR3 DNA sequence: TGCAGTGCTAGCGAGACAGGGGGCTATGAGCAGTACTTC.

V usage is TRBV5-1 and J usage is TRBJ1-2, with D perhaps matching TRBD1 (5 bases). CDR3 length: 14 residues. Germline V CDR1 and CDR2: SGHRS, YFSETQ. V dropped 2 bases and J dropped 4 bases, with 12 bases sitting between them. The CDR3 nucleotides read TGCGCCAGCAGCTTCGATGACAGTCCCTATGGCTACACCTTC. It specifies CASSFDDSPYGYTF.

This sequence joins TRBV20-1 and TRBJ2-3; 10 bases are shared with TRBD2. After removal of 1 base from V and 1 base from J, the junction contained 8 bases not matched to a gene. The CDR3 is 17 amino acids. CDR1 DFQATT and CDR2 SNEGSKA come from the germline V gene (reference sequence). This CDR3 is CSARGPSGREGTDTQYF. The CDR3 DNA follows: TGCAGTGCTAGAGGCCCTAGCGGGAGAGAGGGCACAGATACGCAGTATTTT.

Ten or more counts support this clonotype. The CDR3 loop reads CASSLWADTQYF. The CDR3 DNA is TGTGCCAGCAGCTTATGGGCAGATACGCAGTATTTT. The gene calls are TRBV7-9 and TRBJ2-3; D ambiguous. Trimming removed 2 bases at V and 4 bases at J, with 4 bases between. This CDR3 comprises 12 residues. Germline V gene data show CDR1 as SEHNR and CDR2 as FQNEAQ (reference sequence).

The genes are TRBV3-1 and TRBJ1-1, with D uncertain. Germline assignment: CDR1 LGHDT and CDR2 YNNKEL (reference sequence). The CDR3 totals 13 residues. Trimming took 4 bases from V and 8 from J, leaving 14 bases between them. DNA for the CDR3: TGTGCCAGCAGCCCCGAGGGAAAGGTAGAAGCTTTCTTT. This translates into CASSPEGKVEAFF. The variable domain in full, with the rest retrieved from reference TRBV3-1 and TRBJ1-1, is DTAVSQTPKYLVTQMGNDKSIKCEQNLGHDTMYWYKQDSKKFLKIMFSYNNKELIINETVPNRFSPKSPDKAHLNLHINSLELGDSAVYFCASSPEGKVEAFFGQGTRLTVV.

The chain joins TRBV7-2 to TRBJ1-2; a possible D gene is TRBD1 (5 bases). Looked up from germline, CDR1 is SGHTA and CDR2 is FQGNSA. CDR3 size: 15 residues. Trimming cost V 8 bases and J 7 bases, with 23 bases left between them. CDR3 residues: CASGLLGGAGSGYTF. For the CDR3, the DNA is TGTGCCAGCGGTCTTCTGGGAGGGGCTGGGAGTGGCTACACCTTC.

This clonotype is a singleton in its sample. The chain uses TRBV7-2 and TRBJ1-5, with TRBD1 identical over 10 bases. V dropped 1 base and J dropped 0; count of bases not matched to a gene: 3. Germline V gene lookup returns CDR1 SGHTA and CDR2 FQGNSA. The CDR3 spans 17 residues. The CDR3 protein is CASSLGTGGSSNQPQHF. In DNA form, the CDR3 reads TGTGCCAGCAGCTTAGGGACAGGGGGAAGTAGCAATCAGCCCCAGCATTTT.

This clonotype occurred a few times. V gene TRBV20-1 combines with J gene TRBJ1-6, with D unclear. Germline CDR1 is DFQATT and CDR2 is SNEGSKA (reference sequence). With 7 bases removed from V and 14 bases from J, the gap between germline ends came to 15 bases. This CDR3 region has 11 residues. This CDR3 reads CSVTRAWALHF. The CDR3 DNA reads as TGCAGTGTAACACGGGCATGGGCCCTCCACTTT.

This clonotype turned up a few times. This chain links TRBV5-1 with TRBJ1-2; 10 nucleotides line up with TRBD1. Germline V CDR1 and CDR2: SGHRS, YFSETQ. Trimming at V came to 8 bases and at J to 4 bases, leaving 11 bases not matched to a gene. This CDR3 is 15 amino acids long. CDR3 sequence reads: CASGPGQGVSYGYTF. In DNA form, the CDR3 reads TGCGCCAGTGGTCCCGGACAGGGGGTTAGCTATGGCTACACCTTC.

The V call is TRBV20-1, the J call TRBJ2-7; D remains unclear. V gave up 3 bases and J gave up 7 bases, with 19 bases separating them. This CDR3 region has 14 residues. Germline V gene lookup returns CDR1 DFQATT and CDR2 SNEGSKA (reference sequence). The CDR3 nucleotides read TGCAGTGCTAGCGGCTTGAGGTCCTACAATGAGCAGTACTTC. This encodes CSASGLRSYNEQYF.

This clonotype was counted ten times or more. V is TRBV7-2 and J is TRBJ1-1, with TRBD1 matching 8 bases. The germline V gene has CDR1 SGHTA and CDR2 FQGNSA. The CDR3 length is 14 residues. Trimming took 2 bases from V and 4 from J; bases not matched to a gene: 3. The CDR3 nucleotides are TGTGCCAGCAGCTTACAGGGGGCGAGCACTGAAGCTTTCTTT. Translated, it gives CASSLQGASTEAFF.

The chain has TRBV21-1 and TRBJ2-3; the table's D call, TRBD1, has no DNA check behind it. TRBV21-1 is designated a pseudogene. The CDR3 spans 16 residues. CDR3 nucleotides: TGTGCCAGCAGCCCATCGCCCGGATTAGGCACAGATACGCAGTATTTT. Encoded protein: CASSPSPGLGTDTQYF.

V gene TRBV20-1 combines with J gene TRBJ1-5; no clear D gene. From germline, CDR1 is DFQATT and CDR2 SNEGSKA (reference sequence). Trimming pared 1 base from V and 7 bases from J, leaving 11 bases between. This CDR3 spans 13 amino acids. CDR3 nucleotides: TGCAGTGCTAGAGCGGAGGGAGGACAGCCCCAGCATTTT. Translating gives CSARAEGGQPQHF.

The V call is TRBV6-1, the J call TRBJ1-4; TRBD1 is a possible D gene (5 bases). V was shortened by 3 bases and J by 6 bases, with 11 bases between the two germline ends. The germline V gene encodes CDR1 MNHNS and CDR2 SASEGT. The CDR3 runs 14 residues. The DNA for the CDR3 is TGTGCCAGCAGTGACAGGGAGGGTTATGAAAAACTGTTTTTT. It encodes CASSDREGYEKLFF.

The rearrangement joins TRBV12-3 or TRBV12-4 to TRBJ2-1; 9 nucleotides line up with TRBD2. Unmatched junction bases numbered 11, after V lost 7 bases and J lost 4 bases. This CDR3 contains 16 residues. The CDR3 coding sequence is TGTGCCAGCACACCCAGAGCGGGGGGTGCTTACAATGAGCAGTTCTTC. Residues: CASTPRAGGAYNEQFF.

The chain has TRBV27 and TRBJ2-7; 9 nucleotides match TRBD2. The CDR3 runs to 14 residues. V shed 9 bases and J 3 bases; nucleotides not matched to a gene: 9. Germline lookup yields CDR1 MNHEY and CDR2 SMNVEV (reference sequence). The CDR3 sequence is CASSRVSGSYEQYF. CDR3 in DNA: TGTGCCAGTAGCAGGGTTAGCGGGAGCTACGAGCAGTACTTC.

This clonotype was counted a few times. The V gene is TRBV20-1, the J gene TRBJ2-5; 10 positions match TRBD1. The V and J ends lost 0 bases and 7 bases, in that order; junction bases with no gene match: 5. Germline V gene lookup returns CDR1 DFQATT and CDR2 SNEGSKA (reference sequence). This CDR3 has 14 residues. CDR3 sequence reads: CSARDGTGAGTQYF. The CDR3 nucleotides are TGCAGTGCTAGAGACGGGACAGGGGCAGGGACCCAGTACTTC.